The 13 T cell receptor beta chains given below trace back to one sample, sequenced in a study of human CD8 memory T cell subsets. UMI-labeled 5' RACE yielded the TCR beta libraries. TCRdb processed the 5' RACE reads again and assigns one entry to each CDR3 protein, with no DNA. This table holds approximately 11,000 distinct CDR3 sequences. The specimen was CD8+ T cells from PBMCs. The receptor set was obtained from a human donor in good health.

This clonotype is labeled medium-sized based on frequency. This rearrangement joins TRBV7-2 to TRBJ1-2; the TRBD1 assignment by TCRdb is unverifiable without DNA. This CDR3 is built from 14 residues. From germline, CDR1 is SGHTA and CDR2 FQGNSA. The CDR3 reads CASSSSTGAYGYTF.

This clonotype shows up as medium-sized by frequency. V and J are TRBV5-1 and TRBJ2-1; TCRdb proposes TRBD2, but this gene call is untestable without DNA. Germline values: CDR1 SGHRS, CDR2 YFSETQ. CDR3 length: 18 amino acids. CDR3 protein: CASSPNLSGRTSYNEQFF.

Considering frequency, this clonotype is medium-sized. The rearrangement uses TRBV20-1 and TRBJ2-5. CDR1 and CDR2 (germline): DFQATT, SNEGSKA (reference sequence). This CDR3 has 14 amino acids. The CDR3 here is CSARDGGSQETQYF.

The rearrangement joins TRBV19 to TRBJ2-1; TCRdb's D call of TRBD2 is untestable without DNA. This CDR3 is built from 15 residues. In germline, CDR1 is LNHDA, CDR2 SQIVND (reference sequence). The CDR3: CASRELAGEFHEQFF.

V usage is TRBV2 and J usage is TRBJ1-6. From germline, CDR1 is SNHLY and CDR2 FYNNEI. The CDR3 runs 15 residues. This CDR3 is CASSEVLAANSPLHF. Filled out from reference TRBV2 and TRBJ1-6, the complete variable domain reads EPEVTQTPSHQVTQMGQEVILRCVPISNHLYFYWYRQILGQKVEFLVSFYNNEISEKSEIFDDQFSVERPDGSNFTLKIRSTKLEDSAMYFCASSEVLAANSPLHFGNGTRLTVT.

The chain is built from TRBV7-9 and TRBJ1-5. The CDR3 runs 12 residues. Germline V CDR1 and CDR2: SEHNR, FQNEAQ (reference sequence). The CDR3: CASSSYNQPQHF. Together with reference TRBV7-9 and TRBJ1-5, the CDR3 gives the full variable domain: DTGVSQNPRHKITKRGQNVTFRCDPISEHNRLYWYRQTLGQGPEFLTYFQNEAQLEKSRLLSDRFSAERPKGSFSTLEIQRTEQGDSAMYLCASSSYNQPQHFGDGTRLSIL.

The chain uses TRBV7-9 and TRBJ2-7; TCRdb selects TRBD1, and the lack of DNA leaves this call unchecked. The V gene's germline CDR1 is SEHNR and CDR2 FQNEAQ (reference sequence). The length of the CDR3 is 11 residues. The CDR3 spells CASMGGYEQYF.

The V gene is TRBV7-9, the J gene TRBJ1-2; TCRdb's D gene call, TRBD1, goes unchecked for lack of DNA. From germline, CDR1 is SEHNR and CDR2 FQNEAQ (reference sequence). The CDR3 runs to 17 residues. The CDR3 protein is CASSPLGQGSPSYGYTF.

The gene calls are TRBV3-1 and TRBJ2-5; the D gene TCRdb calls, TRBD1, cannot be checked with no DNA. Germline CDR1 is LGHDT and CDR2 is YNNKEL (reference sequence). The CDR3 consists of 14 residues. The CDR3 protein is CASSQDSGQETQYF.

This chain joins TRBV24-1 and TRBJ2-7. Germline loops: CDR1 KGHDR, CDR2 SFDVKD. This CDR3 region has 14 residues. CDR3 sequence reads: CATSESTAAYEQYF.

The chain joins TRBV6-5 to TRBJ2-5; the D call from TCRdb, TRBD1, cannot be confirmed without DNA. Germline V gene data show CDR1 as MNHEY and CDR2 as SVGAGI. The CDR3 extends over 13 amino acids. CDR3 residues: CASSPVGGETQYF.

The chain links TRBV10-2 to TRBJ2-3; TCRdb picks TRBD1, but there is no DNA to check that call. CDR3 length: 15 residues. Germline V gives CDR1 WSHSY, CDR2 SAAADI. This chain's CDR3 is CASIPDQSSTDTQYF.

The V call is TRBV5-1, the J call TRBJ2-7; no DNA is available, so the TRBD2 call from TCRdb remains unchecked. The CDR3 length is 14 residues. From germline, CDR1 is SGHRS and CDR2 YFSETQ. The CDR3 is CASSLHLAGGEQYF.